A single sample gave rise to the 23 T cell receptor beta chains below, sequenced in a study of cytomegalovirus exposure and HLA in healthy donors. The PCR made use of 60 Vbeta and 13 Jbeta primers. This table comes from immunoSEQ multiplex PCR, and its TCRdb copy is limited to in-frame clones, with some not included. Its table lists under 90,000 clones. The sequencing input was PBMCs. The origin of the receptors is a female donor in good health and CMV-seropositive.

The chain employs TRBV4-3 and TRBJ1-2, with 7 bases matching TRBD1. V lost 4 bases, J lost 8 bases, and 7 bases stayed unmatched. The germline V gene has CDR1 LGHNA and CDR2 YSLEER. The CDR3 contains 13 residues. The DNA for the CDR3 is TGCGCCAGCAGCCGACAGGGCGGATGGGGCTACACCTTC. This translates into CASSRQGGWGYTF.

The chain couples TRBV19 to TRBJ2-6, with D perhaps TRBD1 (5 bases). Germline lookup yields CDR1 LNHDA and CDR2 SQIVND (reference sequence). CDR3 length equals 15 residues. V dropped 1 base and J dropped 4 bases, with 8 bases sitting between them. The CDR3 sequence: CASSIVGAGANVLTF. The CDR3 DNA follows: TGTGCCAGTAGTATAGTAGGGGCCGGGGCCAACGTCCTGACTTTC.

The V gene is TRBV9, the J gene TRBJ2-1; 8 positions match TRBD2. CDR1 is SGDLS, CDR2 YYNGEE, per germline. This CDR3 has 17 residues. Trimming removed 5 bases from V and 4 bases from J; junction bases left unmatched: 14. CDR3 loop: CASSLRPGGRGYNEQFF. The DNA for the CDR3 is TGTGCCAGCAGTCTCAGACCGGGGGGGCGCGGTTACAATGAGCAGTTCTTC.

J is TRBJ2-5 and V is TRBV19, with 7 bases aligning to TRBD1. CDR1 and CDR2 from the germline V gene are LNHDA and SQIVND (reference sequence). CDR3 length: 12 residues. The J segment lost 6 bases and the V segment lost 6 bases, leaving 4 bases of the junction unmatched. In DNA form, the CDR3 reads TGTGCCAGTAGAGGGGGACAGCAGACCCAGTACTTC. Translating it yields CASRGGQQTQYF.

Notes on this clone: An end of the junction differs from the germline gene, which may be a read error. The V gene is TRBV30, the J gene TRBJ2-1; possible D gene TRBD2, 6 bases. The CDR3 contains 15 residues. The germline gives CDR1 GTSNPN, CDR2 SVGIG (reference sequence). CDR3 nucleotides: TGTGCCGGGAGTGTAATAGCGGCATCCTACAATGAGCAGTTCTTC. Amino acids: CAGSVIAASYNEQFF.

This rearrangement joins TRBV19 to TRBJ2-1; TRBD1 aligns across 8 bases. The V gene's germline CDR1 is LNHDA and CDR2 SQIVND (reference sequence). The J segment lost 2 bases and the V segment lost 1 base, leaving 1 base of the junction unmatched. This CDR3 region has 15 residues. The CDR3 reads CASSIGQGPYNEQFF. CDR3 in DNA: TGTGCCAGTAGTATAGGACAGGGGCCCTACAATGAGCAGTTCTTC.

The gene calls are TRBV7-6 and TRBJ2-5; TRBD2 aligns across 8 bases. The trim removed 1 base at V and 4 bases at J, leaving 8 bases unmatched. The germline CDR1 and CDR2 sequences are SGHVS and FNYEAQ. The CDR3 is 16 amino acids. The CDR3 nucleotides are TGTGCCAGCAGCTTAGGAACGGCGGGAGGTATAGAGACCCAGTACTTC. It codes for CASSLGTAGGIETQYF.

The V and J genes are TRBV9 and TRBJ1-4, with D uncertain. The CDR3 sequence is 16 residues long. V was pared by 0 bases and J by 2 bases, with 11 bases between. Per the germline V gene, CDR1 is SGDLS and CDR2 is YYNGEE. This chain's CDR3 is CASSVGGVRTNEKLFF. DNA of the CDR3: TGTGCCAGCAGCGTAGGCGGGGTTAGGACTAATGAAAAACTGTTTTTT.

The chain has TRBV14 and TRBJ2-2, with 12 bases identical to TRBD1. The V and J ends lost 3 bases and 3 bases, in that order; junction bases with no gene match: 17. The CDR3 contains 21 residues. The V gene's germline CDR1 is SGHDN and CDR2 FVKESK. The chain's CDR3 is CASSQYNLFRDRGRHTGELFF. As DNA, the CDR3 is TGTGCCAGCAGCCAGTACAATTTGTTCCGGGACAGGGGGCGACACACCGGGGAGCTGTTTTTT.

This rearrangement joins TRBV7-2 to TRBJ2-7; 12 nucleotides match TRBD2. The CDR3 spans 15 residues. The germline V gene has CDR1 SGHTA and CDR2 FQGNSA. The V gene end was trimmed by 6 bases and the J gene end by 2 bases; junction bases not matched to a gene: 5. The CDR3 here is CASRSRLAGAYEQYF. In DNA form, the CDR3 reads TGTGCCAGCAGATCCCGACTAGCGGGAGCCTACGAGCAGTACTTC.

The genes are TRBV15 and TRBJ1-2; D not resolved. With 5 bases removed from V and 8 bases from J, the gap between germline ends came to 18 bases. The CDR3 loop spans 14 amino acids. Per the germline V gene, CDR1 is LNHNV and CDR2 is YYDKDF (reference sequence). CDR3: CATSGAVVSEGYTF. The CDR3 nucleotides read TGTGCCACCAGCGGAGCGGTGGTGTCGGAGGGCTACACCTTC.

The chain links TRBV18 to TRBJ2-3, with D tentatively TRBD2 (6 bases). CDR3 size: 15 residues. V lost 6 bases, J lost 6 bases, and 19 bases lay in between. Germline assignment: CDR1 KGHSH and CDR2 LQKENI. CDR3 amino acids: CASSAESGFSDTQYF. The CDR3 DNA is TGTGCCAGCTCCGCGGAGAGCGGGTTTAGCGATACGCAGTATTTT. The whole variable domain, remainder taken from reference TRBV18 and TRBJ2-3, is NAGVMQNPRHLVRRRGQEARLRCSPMKGHSHVYWYRQLPEEGLKFMVYLQKENIIDESGMPKERFSAEFPKEGPSILRIQQVVRGDSAAYFCASSAESGFSDTQYFGPGTRLTVL.

The chain combines TRBV6-5 with TRBJ2-5, with TRBD1 matching over 9 bases. The tail of the sequence fits TRBJ2-7 better, so the J call may be wrong. This CDR3 region has 13 residues. Germline assignment: CDR1 MNHEY and CDR2 SVGAGI. The CDR3: CASSYRTGVEQYF. CDR3 in DNA: TGTGCCAGCAGTTATCGGACAGGGGTCGAGCAGTACTTC.

V usage is TRBV20-1 and J usage is TRBJ2-5; no firm D call. This CDR3 has 11 residues. Germline values: CDR1 DFQATT, CDR2 SNEGSKA (reference sequence). The ends were cut back, 8 bases at V and 5 bases at J, with 12 bases in the middle. CDR3 residues: CSWKRSETQYF. CDR3 DNA sequence: TGCAGTTGGAAGCGTTCTGAGACCCAGTACTTC.

The genes are TRBV6-5 and TRBJ1-1; D call uncertain. Looked up from germline, CDR1 is MNHEY and CDR2 is SVGAGI. The length of the CDR3 is 13 residues. V was cut by 4 bases and J by 6 bases, with 12 bases left in between. In DNA, the CDR3 is TGTGCCAGCAGTTTCTGGTTAGGAGCTGAAGCTTTCTTT. This codes for CASSFWLGAEAFF.

V usage is TRBV27 and J usage is TRBJ2-3, with 9 bases aligning to TRBD1. The V gene's germline CDR1 is MNHEY and CDR2 SMNVEV (reference sequence). The CDR3 runs 16 residues. J gave up 4 bases and V 5 bases, and 10 bases lay outside the gene matches. The CDR3 nucleotides read TGTGCCAGCAGTCTAACCGGGACAGGGAGGGCAGATACGCAGTATTTT. Amino acids: CASSLTGTGRADTQYF.

The chain combines TRBV10-3 with TRBJ1-5, with unresolved D. This CDR3 has 20 amino acids. Germline V CDR1 and CDR2: ENHRY, SYGVKD. V lost 6 bases, J lost 1 base, and 28 bases lay in between. CDR3 amino acids: CAISANTPGLGFLSNQPQHF. The CDR3 bases are TGTGCCATCAGCGCAAATACTCCAGGCTTGGGTTTCCTAAGCAATCAGCCCCAGCATTTT.

This rearrangement joins TRBV19 to TRBJ2-2; TRBD2 agrees at 7 bases. The CDR3 runs 15 residues. Looked up from germline, CDR1 is LNHDA and CDR2 is SQIVND (reference sequence). V shed 4 bases, J shed 7 bases, and the junction held 9 bases outside the gene matches. The CDR3, as DNA: TGTGCCAGTAGTAAGGGCGGGAGTCTGAGCGGGGAGCTGTTTTTT. Translating it yields CASSKGGSLSGELFF.

This chain uses TRBV11-3 with TRBJ2-6; the D gene is possibly TRBD2 (6 bases). Germline V gene sequence: CDR1 SGHNT, CDR2 YENEEA. Trimming took off 4 bases at V and 2 bases at J, with 6 bases between the two ends. The CDR3 covers 14 residues. The CDR3 sequence is CASSSGAGANVLTF. DNA for the CDR3: TGTGCCAGCAGCTCGGGGGCTGGGGCCAACGTCCTGACTTTC. Full variable domain (remainder filled in from reference TRBV11-3 and TRBJ2-6): EAGVVQSPRYKIIEKKQPVAFWCNPISGHNTLYWYLQNLGQGPELLIRYENEEAVDDSQLPKDRFSAERLKGVDSTLKIQPAELGDSAVYLCASSSGAGANVLTFGAGSRLTVL.

The chain joins TRBV4-2 to TRBJ2-5; 9 nucleotides match TRBD1. The V gene end was trimmed by 0 bases and the J gene end by 3 bases; junction bases not matched to a gene: 8. Looked up from germline, CDR1 is LGHNA and CDR2 is YNFKEQ. The CDR3 extends over 17 amino acids. The CDR3 loop is CASSQEGTGNREETQYF. CDR3 coding DNA: TGTGCCAGCAGCCAAGAGGGGACAGGGAATCGGGAAGAGACCCAGTACTTC.

The rearrangement uses TRBV18 and TRBJ1-1, with a possible D match to TRBD1 (5 bases). Trimming pared 6 bases from V and 2 bases from J, leaving 13 bases between. From germline, CDR1 is KGHSH and CDR2 LQKENI. The CDR3 length is 14 residues. The CDR3 region has the DNA TGTGCCAGCTCCCCCGACAGAAGTAACACTGAAGCTTTCTTT. Translating it yields CASSPDRSNTEAFF.

The V gene is TRBV25-1, the J gene TRBJ1-4; the match to TRBD1 covers 8 bases. This CDR3 region has 15 residues. The trim removed 4 bases at V and 8 bases at J, leaving 9 bases unmatched. Germline V CDR1 and CDR2: MGHDK, SYGVNS. The chain's CDR3 is CASSGRTGSEEKLFF. The CDR3 DNA follows: TGTGCCAGCAGTGGTCGGACAGGGAGCGAAGAAAAACTGTTTTTT.

The chain uses TRBV7-6 and TRBJ2-5; 7 nucleotides agree with TRBD2. The germline gives CDR1 SGHVS, CDR2 FNYEAQ. The CDR3 consists of 15 residues. The V gene end was trimmed by 6 bases and the J gene end by 2 bases; junction bases not matched to a gene: 9. CDR3 sequence (DNA): TGTGCCAGCAGTTCTGCGACTAGCCCTCAAGAGACCCAGTACTTC. Its protein is CASSSATSPQETQYF. Complete variable domain (other parts from reference TRBV7-6 and TRBJ2-5): GAGVSQSPRYKVTKRGQDVALRCDPISGHVSLYWYRQALGQGPEFLTYFNYEAQQDKSGLPNDRFSAERPEGSISTLTIQRTEQRDSAMYRCASSSATSPQETQYFGPGTRLLVL.